This T cell receptor beta chain was recovered during a study of OX40 agonist ivuxolimab in advanced cancers. At the level of the study: Two patients with cutaneous melanoma and one with hepatocellular carcinoma, three in total, showed partial responses.

The data were produced by immunoSEQ multiplex PCR, yet TCRdb's version contains in-frame clones alone and is incomplete. Of 70,000 to 75,000 clones listed, roughly 85% were seen once; the top ten hold roughly 0.58%. Concerning this clone itself: The antigen is unknown.

Whole-study findings and limits: The specificity for antigen of the expanded peripheral T cells was not determined.

Germline V gene lookup returns CDR1 MNHNS and CDR2 SASEGT. V lost 5 bases and J 7 bases, leaving 12 bases between the germline ends. The CDR3 runs to 13 residues. The V and J genes are TRBV6-1 and TRBJ1-5; no clear D. The sample here was CD4+ or CD8+ T cells sorted from blood, taken in a trial of the OX40 agonist ivuxolimab. This clonotype originated in an adult with an advanced solid tumor such as melanoma, head and neck, liver or kidney cancer. The CDR3 region is CASSPQERQPQHF. For the CDR3, the DNA is TGTGCCAGCAGTCCCCAGGAGCGGCAGCCCCAGCATTTT.